This T cell receptor (beta chain) stems from a study of cytomegalovirus exposure and HLA in healthy donors (dated by TCRdb to the late 2010s). General notes on the study: In an earlier analysis of several hundred of the donors, approximately 260 Gb of sequence data and 117 million unique TCR beta sequences from about 190 million T cells were reported. To decide whether each TCR beta V gene segment behaved as functional or pseudogenic, an earlier analysis of fewer than 750 of the donors relied on high-throughput TCR beta sequencing. Because of strong linkage in the cohort, four to six DR-DQ haplotypes were treated as single units for association and clustering. High-throughput TCR immunosequencing, statistical association of individual TCRs with disease status, and machine learning were combined to predict cytomegalovirus infection status. Besides the first cohort of 550 to 750 subjects, a separate validation cohort made up of about 120 different subjects was used. The number of typed donors differed by locus: about 620-630 for A, B, C, DRB1 and DQB1; some 500 for DQA1; around 610 for DPA1; and about 450 for DPB1. Among the roughly 380 genotyped donors, about 85% belonged to the genetic ancestry cluster associated with self-reported Caucasian donors. In the later analysis, no new phenotypic data were used to find candidate immune exposures; instead, reliance was placed on TCR beta sequences and their occurrence across donors. Genome-wide SNP genotypes for about 55% of the roughly 670 donors were used in a later genetic analysis, which treated that subset as a discovery cohort. Donor age, sex, ethnicity and CMV serostatus were compiled together with the repertoire data. Class I and class II HLA loci were covered by the typing at four-digit resolution. Every discovery cohort repertoire had been produced on one sequencing platform. The aim of the study was to test whether cataloging public T cell receptors could identify signatures of past pathogen exposure. The study profiled the T cell repertoires of some 610 subjects by immunosequencing and related them to cytomegalovirus serostatus. An early release that covered several hundred HLA-typed donors contained 300 to 350 gigabases of sequencing data and tens of millions of unique TCR sequences. In a later analysis, previously published TCR beta repertoires from 666 donors were re-analyzed and high-resolution HLA genotyping was added so that TCR occurrence patterns could be studied. Among 350 to 400 genotyped donors of the cohort, an average of around 240,000 unique TCR beta nucleotide sequences were sequenced per donor, around a sixth of them non-productive. What the research found in general, with its limitations: The cohort was sequenced for TCR beta chains only, and without alpha or paired-chain data the features that could be detected were limited. The sequencing pipeline was judged likely to have produced a cluster of highly shared sequence variants as a technical artifact. Roughly 15 rarely observed V segments, including chromosome 9 orphons, were excluded from the earlier analysis of 550 to 700 of the donors because counts were too low. The classifier was reported to diagnose cytomegalovirus status with high specificity and sensitivity in both the original cohort and the validation cohort. Correlated functional status among segregating V segments might be attributable to linkage disequilibrium, but an unknown experimental factor could not be ruled out. Strong co-occurrence of HLA alleles, especially DR and DQ, made assigning TCR associations to individual alleles difficult. Most CMV-associated TCR beta chains appeared to be HLA-restricted in a later analysis, and the HLA associations seemed to be driven largely by CMV exposure. Three of the identified cytomegalovirus-associated TCR beta chains were confirmed in vitro to be specific for cytomegalovirus antigens. The study gave a list of around 170 TCR beta chains associated with cytomegalovirus. Specific HLA alleles were associated with over 15,000 TCR beta sequences at a false discovery rate of 0.05 in a later analysis. The presence/absence analyses assumed that sequencing depth was roughly uniform across donors, and that assumption may not be true. CMV serostatus was the only immune exposure information available for the cohort. V-gene and J-gene trimming of TCR beta chains was associated with a missense DCLRE1C variant in a later genetic analysis, and the association was replicated in an independent cohort. According to the authors, the approach could potentially be generalized to other disease states and immunological phenotypes. In a later analysis, HLA-associated TCR beta chains showed more clonal expansion and lower generation probabilities than non-associated chains that were equally common. In a later analysis, TCR association rates were found to vary across HLA loci, with the most associated TCRs seen for DRB1 alleles and the fewest for HLA-C alleles. HLA typing was unavailable for some donors at each locus, so association tests used only the typed subset. Across donors, most TCR sequences were observed very rarely, whereas some public TCRs were present in many individuals. In a later analysis, several top co-occurrence clusters were reported to appear linked to parvovirus B19, influenza, CMV and Epstein-Barr virus. The 87-base-pair reads could not distinguish some IMGT-functional V segments, including TRBV6-2 and TRBV6-3, so those segments were excluded. A further reported finding was that TCR beta sequences accurately predicted the HLA-A and HLA-B alleles for most subjects in the first cohort. An earlier analysis of 587 of the donors showed that most TCR beta V segments appeared in productive rearrangements either about 87% or about 30% of the time, which broadly matched IMGT annotations. According to a later genetic analysis, donors in an Asian-associated ancestry cluster had fewer N-insertions in productive TCRs than the roughly 670-donor mean.

The method was the immunoSEQ multiplex PCR assay. For the multiplex PCR, a mixture combining 60 forward primers for TCR Vbeta segments and 13 reverse primers for TCR Jbeta segments was used. The CDR3 region of rearranged TCR beta genes was amplified from genomic DNA with a multiplex PCR assay. On the Illumina HiSeq System, the amplified TCR beta libraries were sequenced as 87-base-pair reads. In the original analysis: A later analysis tallied 80 million to 95 million unique TCR beta chains across the roughly 610 repertoires, and around 10 million of those chains were shared by two or more donors. Raw reads were error-corrected and collapsed into unique sequences with a nearest-neighbor algorithm that merged closely related sequences to remove PCR and sequencing errors. Alignment of CDR3 sequences to IMGT reference sequences was used to assign V, D and J gene segments. For a sequence to be retained, a match of at least six nucleotides was required to both a V gene segment and a J gene segment. Rearrangements were classified as productive when the CDR3 lacked stop codons and remained in frame with V and J, and all other rearrangements were classified as non-productive. CDR3 was defined by IMGT convention, running from the second conserved V-encoded cysteine to the conserved J-encoded phenylalanine. The earlier analysis of about 640 of the donors excluded any sequence lacking an unambiguous match to a single V gene segment. In an earlier analysis of 587 of the donors, a V segment was called functional when productive rearrangements were above 56.7%, and segregating when the standard deviation between donors exceeded 5%. To diagnose cytomegalovirus status from the catalog of TCR beta chain sequences, a statistical classification framework was built. A later analysis assigned V and J genes by comparing TCR nucleotide sequences with IMGT/GENE-DB human TR gene sequences. In a later analysis, CDR3 sequences and most-parsimonious VDJ recombination scenarios were assigned using the TCRdist pipeline. In a later analysis, every TCR beta chain was defined by the combination of its CDR3 amino acid sequence and its V-gene family, and reads without a unique V-gene family were dropped. In a later analysis, 550 to 650 highly shared, low-generation-probability nucleotide sequences were removed to address suspected cross-contamination and a sequencing artifact. For each public chain, a later analysis derived a clonal expansion index from normalized ranks of inferred template counts within each repertoire. In a later analysis, generation probabilities were computed with a VDJ recombination model fitted to out-of-frame rearrangements, and the resulting probabilities were checked against IGoR. A later analysis scored TCR-TCR, TCR-HLA and TCR-CMV co-occurrence with hypergeometric tests, applying a repertoire-size bias correction to TCR pairs. False discovery rates were estimated in a later analysis by permuting HLA or CMV assignments 20 times. In a later analysis, co-occurring TCRs were grouped using DBSCAN, with TCRdist sequence similarity added in when clustering inside HLA-allele-positive subsets. Repertoires with fewer than 30,000 or more than 120,000 public chains, plus five repertoires with anomalous nucleotide sharing, were excluded from co-occurrence clustering. TCRdb stores this immuneACCESS table with in-frame sequences only. Part of the clones is absent; in the studies checked, under half of the shortfall reflects unresolved V genes, and no reason is known for the rest. D and trimming were read from the DNA, whereas the V and J calls and clone size are those reported in that table. The sample table lists around 130,000 clones, more than 60% of them with a count of one. The ten top clones hold roughly 8.6% of the sample.

As for this clone: The target of this receptor is not known. Base quality data are lacking; no much larger clone is found one base away.

CDR3 length: 13 amino acids, cysteine to phenylalanine. Of the read, only the CDR3 DNA is kept; its 39 bases are in frame from base 1. V trim: 2 bases; J trim: 10 bases; unmatched bases: 2. As encoded in the germline V gene, CDR1 is KGHSH while CDR2 is LQKENI. The cohort was made up of roughly 670 healthy bone marrow donors. All cohort members were sampled while nominally healthy, although unrecorded immune exposures were likely present. The donor tested CMV seropositive, placing the donor among the 289 seropositive members of the cohort. A peripheral blood sample was provided by each donor, and peripheral blood mononuclear cells were used for TCR beta sequencing. The Qiagen DNeasy Blood Extraction Kit was used to extract genomic DNA from the blood cell samples.

The source of this sequence is a woman between 40 and 50 years old in good health and CMV-seropositive. The chain is made from TRBV18 and TRBJ1-6, and 7 junction bases match TRBD1. Sample: PBMCs. In nucleotides, the sequence is TGTGCCAGCTCACCAAGGGACAGCTCACCCCTCCACTTT. Its coded protein is CASSPRDSSPLHF. With the portions outside the CDR3 filled from the reference TRBV18 and TRBJ1-6 genes, the complete variable region becomes NAGVMQNPRHLVRRRGQEARLRCSPMKGHSHVYWYRQLPEEGLKFMVYLQKENIIDESGMPKERFSAEFPKEGPSILRIQQVVRGDSAAYFCASSPRDSSPLHFGNGTRLTVT.